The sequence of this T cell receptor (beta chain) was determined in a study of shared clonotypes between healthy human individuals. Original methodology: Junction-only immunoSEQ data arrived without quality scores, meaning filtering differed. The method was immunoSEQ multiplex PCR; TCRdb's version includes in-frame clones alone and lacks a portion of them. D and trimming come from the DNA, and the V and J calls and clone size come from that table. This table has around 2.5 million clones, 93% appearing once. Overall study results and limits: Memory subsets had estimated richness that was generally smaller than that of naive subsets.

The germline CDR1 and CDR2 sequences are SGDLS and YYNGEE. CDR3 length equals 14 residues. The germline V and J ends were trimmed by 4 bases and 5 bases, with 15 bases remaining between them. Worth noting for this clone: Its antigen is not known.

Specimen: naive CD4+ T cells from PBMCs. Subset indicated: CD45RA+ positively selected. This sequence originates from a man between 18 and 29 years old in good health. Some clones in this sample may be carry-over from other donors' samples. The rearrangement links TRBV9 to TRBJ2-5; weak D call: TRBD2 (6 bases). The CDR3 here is CASSPLGTPETQYF. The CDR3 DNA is TGTGCCAGCAGCCCACTCGGGACTCCCGAGACCCAGTACTTC.